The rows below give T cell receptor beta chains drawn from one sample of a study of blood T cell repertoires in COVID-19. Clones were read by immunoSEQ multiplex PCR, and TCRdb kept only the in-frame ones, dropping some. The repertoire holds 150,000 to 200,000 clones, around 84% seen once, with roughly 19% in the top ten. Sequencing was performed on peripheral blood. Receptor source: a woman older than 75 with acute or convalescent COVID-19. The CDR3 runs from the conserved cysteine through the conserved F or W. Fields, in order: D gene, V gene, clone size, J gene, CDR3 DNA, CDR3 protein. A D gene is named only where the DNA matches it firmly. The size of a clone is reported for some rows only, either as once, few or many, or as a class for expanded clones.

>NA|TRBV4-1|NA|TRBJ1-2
TGCGCCAGCAGCCAAGGCAAGGGGCGCTCTAACTATGGCTACACCTTC
CASSQGKGRSNYGYTF
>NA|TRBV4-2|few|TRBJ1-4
TGTGCCAGCAGCCAAGATGGGGAGGTTTCGACTTCACTGTTTTTT
CASSQDGEVSTSLFF
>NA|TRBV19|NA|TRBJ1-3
TGTGCCAGTAGTATGGGGGGACGCCTCTCTGGAAACACCATATATTTT
CASSMGGRLSGNTIYF
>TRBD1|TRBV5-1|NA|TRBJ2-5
TGCGCCAGCAGCGATGCCGGGACAGGGCAAGAGACCCAGTACTTC
CASSDAGTGQETQYF
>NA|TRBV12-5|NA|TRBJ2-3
TGTGCTAGTGGAACTGGAGGCGAACCACGCACAGATACGCAGTATTTT
CASGTGGEPRTDTQYF
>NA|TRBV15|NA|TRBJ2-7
TGTGCCACCAGCAGAGTCGACAACTCCTACGAGCAGTACTTC
CATSRVDNSYEQYF
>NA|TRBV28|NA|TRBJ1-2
TGTGCCAGCAGCCAGGACAAGGGCCTAAACTATGGCTACACCTTC
CASSQDKGLNYGYTF
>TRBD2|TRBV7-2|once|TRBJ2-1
TGTGCCAGCAGCTTAGAAAGCGGGGGGGCAGGGGAGCAGTTCTTC
CASSLESGGAGEQFF
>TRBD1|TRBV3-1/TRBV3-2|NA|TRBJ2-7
TGTGCCAGCAGCCAAGATTGGACAGGGGTCTACGAGCAGTACTTC
CASSQDWTGVYEQYF
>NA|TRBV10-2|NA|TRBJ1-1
TGCGCCAGCAGTGAGACCCGGAGGGGCACTGAAGCTTTCTTT
CASSETRRGTEAFF
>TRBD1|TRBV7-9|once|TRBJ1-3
TGTGCCAGCAGCCCTCGAGACAGGGGTCGGAACACCATATATTTT
CASSPRDRGRNTIYF
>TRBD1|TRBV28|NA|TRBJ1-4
TGTGCCAGCAGTTCCCCGCGACAGGGGACGAATGAAAAACTGTTTTTT
CASSSPRQGTNEKLFF
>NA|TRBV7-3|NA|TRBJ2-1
TGTGCCAGCAGCTTAACAGGGGGCTACAATGAGCAGTTCTTC
CASSLTGGYNEQFF
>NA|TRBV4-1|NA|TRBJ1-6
TGCGCCAGCAGCCAAGCCCCGGGAGCTTATAATTCACCCCTCCACTTT
CASSQAPGAYNSPLHF
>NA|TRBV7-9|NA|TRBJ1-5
TGTGCCAGCAGCTTAGGTATCCAGCGCGAGCCCCAGCATTTT
CASSLGIQREPQHF
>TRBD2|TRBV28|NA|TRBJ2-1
TGTGCCAGCAAGGTAGCGGGATTGGGTAATGAGCAGTTCTTC
CASKVAGLGNEQFF
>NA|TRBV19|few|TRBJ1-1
TGTGCCAGTAGTATTTATGGGGGGATAGGTACTGAAGCTTTCTTT
CASSIYGGIGTEAFF
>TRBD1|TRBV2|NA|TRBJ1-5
TGTGCCAGCATGTCCAGGACAGGGTCTCAGCCCCAGCATTTT
CASMSRTGSQPQHF
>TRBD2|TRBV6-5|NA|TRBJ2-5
TGTGCCAGCAGGCCCAGCGGGGTCCAAGAGGCCCAGTACTTC
CASRPSGVQEAQYF
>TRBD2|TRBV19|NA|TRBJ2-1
TGTGCCAGTAGTGTACAACTAGCGGGGGGTTTTGAGCAGTTCTTC
CASSVQLAGGFEQFF
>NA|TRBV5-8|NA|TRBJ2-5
TGTGCCAGCAGCTTGGGGCAGAGGCCTCAAGAGACCCAGTACTTC
CASSLGQRPQETQYF
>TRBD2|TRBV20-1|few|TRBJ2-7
TGCAGTGCTAGTGGGGAGGGTCCAGGAGCCTACGAGCAGTACTTC
CSASGEGPGAYEQYF
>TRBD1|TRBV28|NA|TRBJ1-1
TGTGCCAGCACCCTAGAGACAGGGACTGAAGCTTTCTTT
CASTLETGTEAFF
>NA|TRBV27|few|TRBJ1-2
TGTGCCAGCTACAGGGTAGGTGGCGGCTACACCTTC
CASYRVGGGYTF
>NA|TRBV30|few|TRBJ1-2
TGTGCCTGGAGTCCCGGACGGACTTATGGCTACACCTTC
CAWSPGRTYGYTF
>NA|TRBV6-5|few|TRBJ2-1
TGTGCCAGCAGGACTCCCTCCGGGACTCAGCAGTTCTTC
CASRTPSGTQQFF
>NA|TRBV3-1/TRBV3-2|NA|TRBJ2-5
TGTGCCAGCAGCCAAGATACCGAGGGCCAAGAGACCCAGTACTTC
CASSQDTEGQETQYF
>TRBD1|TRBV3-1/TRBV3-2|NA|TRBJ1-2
TGTGCCAGCAGCTATCTGGGACAGGGTGGCTATGGCTACACCTTC
CASSYLGQGGYGYTF
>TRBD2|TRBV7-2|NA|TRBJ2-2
TGTGCCAGTCTAGCGGGAACGGCCGGGGAGCTGTTTTTT
CASLAGTAGELFF
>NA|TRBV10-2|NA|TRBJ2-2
TGCGTCCCACGGCGCGGAGCCACCGGGGAGCTGTTTTTT
CVPRRGATGELFF
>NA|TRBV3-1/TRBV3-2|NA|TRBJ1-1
TGTGCCAGCAGACAGACAGGTCTGAACACTGAAGCTTTCTTT
CASRQTGLNTEAFF
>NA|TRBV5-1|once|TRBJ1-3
TGCGCCAGCAGCTTGGCGGCGGCCTCTGGAAACACCATATATTTT
CASSLAAASGNTIYF
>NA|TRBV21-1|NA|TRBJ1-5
TGTGTCCAGAGGTCGGGTTTTTGGAGGGCCCATCAGCCCCAGCATTTT
CVQRSGFWRAHQPQHF
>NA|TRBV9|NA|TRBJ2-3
TGTGCCAGCTCCCTCAGCCAGGGGTCCACAGATACGCAGTATTTT
CASSLSQGSTDTQYF
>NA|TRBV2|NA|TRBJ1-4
TGTGCCAGCAGTTCCGGGACACGACTGTTTTTT
CASSSGTRLFF
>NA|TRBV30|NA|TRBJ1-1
TGTGCCTGCTACAGGGTCTTGACTGAAGCTTTCTTT
CACYRVLTEAFF
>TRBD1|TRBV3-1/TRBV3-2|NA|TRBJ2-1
TGTGCCAGCAGCCTCACAGGGGGCGAAAGCAATGAGCAGTTCTTC
CASSLTGGESNEQFF
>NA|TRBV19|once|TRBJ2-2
TGTGCCAGTACGAAACTAGCGAACACCGGGGAGCTGTTTTTT
CASTKLANTGELFF
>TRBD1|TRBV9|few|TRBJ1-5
TGTGCCAGCAGCCCCTCAGGGGAGACGCAGGGGGTAAATCAGCCCCAGCATTTT
CASSPSGETQGVNQPQHF
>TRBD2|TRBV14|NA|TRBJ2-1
TGTGCCAGCAGGAGGGGGCTGACTAGCGGGAGTGGGAATGAGCAGTTCTTC
CASRRGLTSGSGNEQFF
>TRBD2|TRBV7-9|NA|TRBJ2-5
TGTGCCAGCAGCTTAGTACGTGCTAGCGGGGGCGGTGAGACCCAGTACTTC
CASSLVRASGGGETQYF
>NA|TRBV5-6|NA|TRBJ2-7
TGTGCCAGCAGCGGAGGGACAGTTTCCCCCTACGAGCAGTACTTC
CASSGGTVSPYEQYF
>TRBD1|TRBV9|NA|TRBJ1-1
TGTGCCAGTCAGGGGGACACTGAAGCTTTCTTT
CASQGDTEAFF
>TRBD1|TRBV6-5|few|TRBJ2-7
TGTGCCAGCAGTTACTATAGGGGGCCCTACGAGCAGTACTTC
CASSYYRGPYEQYF
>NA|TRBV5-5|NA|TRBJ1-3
TGTGCCAGCACGCTCAGGGGTGGGTCTGGAAACACCATATATTTT
CASTLRGGSGNTIYF
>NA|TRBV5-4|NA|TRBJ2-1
TGTGCCAGCAGCCGCGCGGAGCGCCCTAACAATGAGCAGTTCTTC
CASSRAERPNNEQFF
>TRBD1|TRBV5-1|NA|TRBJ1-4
TGCGCCAGCAGCCGGGACAGCTCTAATGAAAAACTGTTTTTT
CASSRDSSNEKLFF
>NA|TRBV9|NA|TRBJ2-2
TGTGCCAGCAGCGTAGAGAGGAGGGCGGTCACCGGGGAGCTGTTTTTT
CASSVERRAVTGELFF